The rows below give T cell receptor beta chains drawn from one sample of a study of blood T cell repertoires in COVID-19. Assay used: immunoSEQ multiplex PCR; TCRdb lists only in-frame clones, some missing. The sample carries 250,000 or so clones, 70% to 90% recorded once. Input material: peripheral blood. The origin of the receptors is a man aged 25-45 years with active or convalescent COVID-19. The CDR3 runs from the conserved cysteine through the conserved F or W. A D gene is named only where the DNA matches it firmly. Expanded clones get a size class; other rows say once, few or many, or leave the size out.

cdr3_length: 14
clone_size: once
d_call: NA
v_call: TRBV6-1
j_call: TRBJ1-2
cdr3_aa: CASSEAQGGLGYTF
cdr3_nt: TGTGCCAGCAGTGAAGCACAGGGTGGGCTGGGCTACACCTTC

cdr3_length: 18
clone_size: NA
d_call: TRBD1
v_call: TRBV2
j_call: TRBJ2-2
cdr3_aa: CASSQRTGAPANTGELFF
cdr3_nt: TGTGCCAGCAGTCAGCGGACAGGGGCACCCGCGAACACCGGGGAGCTGTTTTTT

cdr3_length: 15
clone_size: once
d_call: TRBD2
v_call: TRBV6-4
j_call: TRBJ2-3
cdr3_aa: CASSDRASGADTQYF
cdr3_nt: TGTGCCAGCAGTGACAGGGCTAGCGGGGCAGATACGCAGTATTTT

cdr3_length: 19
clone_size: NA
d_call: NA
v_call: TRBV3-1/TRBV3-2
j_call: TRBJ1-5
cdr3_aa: CASSRGTTGDLNSNQPQHF
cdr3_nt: TGTGCCAGCAGCCGGGGAACCACAGGAGATCTAAATAGCAATCAGCCCCAGCATTTT

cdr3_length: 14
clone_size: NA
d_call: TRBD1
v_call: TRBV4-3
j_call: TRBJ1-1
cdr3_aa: CASSHDRGTTEAFF
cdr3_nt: TGCGCCAGCAGCCATGACAGGGGAACCACTGAAGCTTTCTTT

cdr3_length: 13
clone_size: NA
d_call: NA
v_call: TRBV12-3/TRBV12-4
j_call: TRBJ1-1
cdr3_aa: CASSLTPNTEAFF
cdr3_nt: TGTGCCAGCAGCCTGACACCGAACACTGAAGCTTTCTTT

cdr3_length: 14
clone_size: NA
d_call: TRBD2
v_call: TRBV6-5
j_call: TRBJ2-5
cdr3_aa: CASSTRAGEETQYF
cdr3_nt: TGTGCCAGCAGTACACGCGCGGGGGAAGAGACCCAGTACTTC

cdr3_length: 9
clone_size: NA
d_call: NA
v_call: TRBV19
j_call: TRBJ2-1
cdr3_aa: CARAPEQFF
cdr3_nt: TGTGCCAGGGCTCCAGAGCAGTTCTTC

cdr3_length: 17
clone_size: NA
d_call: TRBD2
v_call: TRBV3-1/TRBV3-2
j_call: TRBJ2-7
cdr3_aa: CASSHPGTSGGSYEQYF
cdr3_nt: TGTGCCAGCAGCCACCCCGGGACTAGCGGGGGATCCTACGAGCAGTACTTC

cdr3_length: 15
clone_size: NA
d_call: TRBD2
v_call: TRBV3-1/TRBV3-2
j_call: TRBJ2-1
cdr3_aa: CASSQVSGAYNEQFF
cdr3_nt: TGTGCCAGCAGCCAAGTTAGCGGGGCCTACAATGAGCAGTTCTTC

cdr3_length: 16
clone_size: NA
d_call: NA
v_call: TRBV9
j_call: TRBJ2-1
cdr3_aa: CASSRRGETRIDEQFF
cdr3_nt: TGTGCCAGCAGCAGGAGGGGAGAGACTAGGATCGATGAGCAGTTCTTC

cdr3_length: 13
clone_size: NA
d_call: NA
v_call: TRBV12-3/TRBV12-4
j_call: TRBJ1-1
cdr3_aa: CASSLGTPLEAFF
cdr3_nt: TGTGCCAGCAGCCTTGGGACTCCTCTGGAAGCTTTCTTT

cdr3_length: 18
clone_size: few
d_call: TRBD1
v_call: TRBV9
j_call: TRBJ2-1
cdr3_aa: CASSPISSGTGLTDEQFF
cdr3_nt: TGTGCCAGCAGCCCTATCTCGTCCGGGACAGGCCTGACCGATGAGCAGTTCTTC

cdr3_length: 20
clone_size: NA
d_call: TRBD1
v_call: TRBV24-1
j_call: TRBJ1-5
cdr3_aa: CATSDSRQQQDRGRGQPQHF
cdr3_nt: TGTGCCACCAGTGATTCGAGACAACAGCAGGACAGGGGGCGCGGACAGCCCCAGCATTTT

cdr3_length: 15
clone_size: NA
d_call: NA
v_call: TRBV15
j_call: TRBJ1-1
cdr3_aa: CATSGHSSRNTEAFF
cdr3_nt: TGTGCCACCAGCGGACATTCCTCCAGGAACACTGAAGCTTTCTTT

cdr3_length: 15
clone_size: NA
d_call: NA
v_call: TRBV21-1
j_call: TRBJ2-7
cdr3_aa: CASSNGAGRDYEQYF
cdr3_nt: TGTGCCAGCAGCAACGGGGCAGGGCGGGATTACGAGCAGTACTTC

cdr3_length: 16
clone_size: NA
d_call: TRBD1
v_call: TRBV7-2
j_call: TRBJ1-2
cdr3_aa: CASSSTQGARDYGYTF
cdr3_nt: TGTGCCAGCAGCTCAACTCAGGGGGCAAGGGACTATGGCTACACCTTC

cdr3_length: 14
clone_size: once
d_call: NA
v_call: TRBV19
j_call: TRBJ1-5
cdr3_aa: CASSIREYNQPQHF
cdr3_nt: TGTGCCAGTAGTATACGAGAGTACAATCAGCCCCAGCATTTT

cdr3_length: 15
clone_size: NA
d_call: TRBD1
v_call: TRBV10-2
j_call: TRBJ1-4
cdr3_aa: CASSDTGAGYEKLFF
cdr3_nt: TGCGCCAGCAGCGATACAGGGGCAGGTTATGAAAAACTGTTTTTT

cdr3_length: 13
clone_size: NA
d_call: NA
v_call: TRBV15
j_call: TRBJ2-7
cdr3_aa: CATSRDQSYEQYF
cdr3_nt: TGTGCCACCAGCAGAGATCAGTCCTACGAGCAGTACTTC

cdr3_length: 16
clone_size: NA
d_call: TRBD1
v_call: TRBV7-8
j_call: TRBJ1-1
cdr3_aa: CASSSIRTGVDTEAFF
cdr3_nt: TGTGCCAGCAGCTCAATTCGGACAGGGGTGGACACTGAAGCTTTCTTT

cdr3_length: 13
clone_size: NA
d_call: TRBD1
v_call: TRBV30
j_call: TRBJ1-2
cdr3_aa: CAWTGGSYYGYTF
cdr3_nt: TGTGCCTGGACAGGGGGCTCTTACTATGGCTACACCTTC

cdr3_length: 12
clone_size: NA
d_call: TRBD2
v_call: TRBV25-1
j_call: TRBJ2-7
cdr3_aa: CASSSGGYEQYF
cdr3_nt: TGTGCCAGCAGTAGCGGGGGTTACGAGCAGTACTTC

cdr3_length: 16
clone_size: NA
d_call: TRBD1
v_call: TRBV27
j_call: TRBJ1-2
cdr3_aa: CASSPRGTGGTYGYTF
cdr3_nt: TGTGCCAGCTCTCCTCGAGGGACAGGGGGCACGTATGGCTACACCTTC

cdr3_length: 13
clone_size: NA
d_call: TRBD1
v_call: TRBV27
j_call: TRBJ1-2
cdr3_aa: CASRPGTDFGYTF
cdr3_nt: TGTGCCAGCAGGCCCGGGACAGACTTTGGCTACACCTTC

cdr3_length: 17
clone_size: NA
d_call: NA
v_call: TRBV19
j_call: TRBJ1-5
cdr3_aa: CASSIELGTGTNQPQHF
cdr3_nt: TGTGCCAGTAGTATCGAGTTAGGAACAGGGACGAATCAGCCCCAGCATTTT

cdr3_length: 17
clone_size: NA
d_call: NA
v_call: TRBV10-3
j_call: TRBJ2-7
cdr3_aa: CAISDSETLDPFYEQYF
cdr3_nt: TGTGCCATCAGTGATAGCGAGACCCTAGACCCCTTCTACGAGCAGTACTTC

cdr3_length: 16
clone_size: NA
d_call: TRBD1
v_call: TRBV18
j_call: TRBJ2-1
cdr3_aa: CASSPPGQRTYNEQFF
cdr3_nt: TGTGCCAGCTCACCACCGGGACAGAGAACCTACAATGAGCAGTTCTTC

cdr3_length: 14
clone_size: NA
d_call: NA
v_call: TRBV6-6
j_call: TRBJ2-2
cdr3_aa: CATCGRGETGELFF
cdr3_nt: TGTGCCACCTGTGGACGGGGAGAGACCGGGGAGCTGTTTTTT

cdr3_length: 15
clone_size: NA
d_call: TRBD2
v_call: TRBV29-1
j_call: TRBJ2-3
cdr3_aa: CSVEWLLAETDTQYF
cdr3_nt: TGCAGCGTTGAGTGGTTACTAGCGGAAACAGATACGCAGTATTTT

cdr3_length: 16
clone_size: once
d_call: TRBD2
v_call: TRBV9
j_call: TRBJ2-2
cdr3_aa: CASSEGLPRDTGELFF
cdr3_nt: TGTGCCAGCAGCGAGGGACTACCCAGGGACACCGGGGAGCTGTTTTTT

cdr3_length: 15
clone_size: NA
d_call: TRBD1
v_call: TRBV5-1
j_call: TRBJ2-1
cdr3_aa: CASRSGTGAGNEQFF
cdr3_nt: TGCGCCAGCCGTTCCGGGACAGGGGCAGGGAATGAGCAGTTCTTC

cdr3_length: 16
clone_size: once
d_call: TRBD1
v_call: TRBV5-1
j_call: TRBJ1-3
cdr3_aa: CASSLVQGAAGNTIYF
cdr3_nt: TGCGCCAGCAGCTTGGTCCAGGGGGCGGCTGGAAACACCATATATTTT

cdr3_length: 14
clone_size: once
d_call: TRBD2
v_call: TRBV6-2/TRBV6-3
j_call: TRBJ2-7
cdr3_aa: CASSRTSGTLEQYF
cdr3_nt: TGTGCCAGCAGTAGGACTAGCGGGACCCTCGAGCAGTACTTC

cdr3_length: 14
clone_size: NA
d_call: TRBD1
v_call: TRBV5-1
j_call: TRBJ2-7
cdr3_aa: CASSLLRTGYEQYF
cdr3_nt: TGCGCCAGCAGCTTGCTCAGGACAGGCTACGAGCAGTACTTC